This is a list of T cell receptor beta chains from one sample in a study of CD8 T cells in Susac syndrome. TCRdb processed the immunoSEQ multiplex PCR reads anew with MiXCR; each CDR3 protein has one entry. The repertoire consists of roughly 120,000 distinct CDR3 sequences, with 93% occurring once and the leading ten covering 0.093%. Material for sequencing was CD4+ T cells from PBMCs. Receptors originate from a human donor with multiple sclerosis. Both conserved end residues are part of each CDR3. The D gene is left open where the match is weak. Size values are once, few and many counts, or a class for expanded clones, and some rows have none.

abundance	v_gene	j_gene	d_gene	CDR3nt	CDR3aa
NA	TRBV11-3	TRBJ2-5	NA	TGTGCCAGCAGCTTTCTAGCTGGAGAGACCCAGTACTTC	CASSFLAGETQYF
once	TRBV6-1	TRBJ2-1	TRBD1	TGTGCCAGCAGCTTTACTGGACAGGGTAACAATGAGCAGTTCTTC	CASSFTGQGNNEQFF
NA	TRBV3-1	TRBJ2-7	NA	TGTGCCAGCAGCCAATTCAACGAGCAGTACTTC	CASSQFNEQYF
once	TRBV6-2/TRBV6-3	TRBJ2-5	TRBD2	TGTGCCAGCGGAGGGACTAGCGGGGGACAAGAGACCCAGTACTTC	CASGGTSGGQETQYF
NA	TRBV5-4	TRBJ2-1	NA	TGTGCCAGCAGCTTGGGGGGGATGGATTCCTACAATGAGCAGTTCTTC	CASSLGGMDSYNEQFF
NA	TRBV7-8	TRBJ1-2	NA	TGTGCCAGCAGCCTGGGGTACTATGGCTACACCTTC	CASSLGYYGYTF
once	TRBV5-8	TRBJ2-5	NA	TGTGCCAGCACCTGGGACGTACAAGAGACCCAGTACTTC	CASTWDVQETQYF
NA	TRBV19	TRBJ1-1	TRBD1	TGTGCCAGTAGTTTTACAGGGGAGAGAACAGCTTTCTTT	CASSFTGERTAFF
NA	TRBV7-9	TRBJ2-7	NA	TGTGCCAGCAGCTTAAGCTGGGAGGAGCAGTACTTC	CASSLSWEEQYF
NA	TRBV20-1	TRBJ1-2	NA	TGCAGTGCTCGAAAGGACAGAACGGGAGGCGGCTACACCTTC	CSARKDRTGGGYTF
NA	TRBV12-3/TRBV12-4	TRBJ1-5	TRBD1	TGTGCCAGCACCCCCACAGGGGGCTTAGATCAGCCCCAGCATTTT	CASTPTGGLDQPQHF
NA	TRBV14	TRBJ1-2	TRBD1	TGTGCCAGCAGCCGGGACAGTGGCTACTATGGCTACACCTTC	CASSRDSGYYGYTF
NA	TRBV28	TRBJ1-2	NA	TGTGCCAGCAGTTTAGAGGGGGTTCATGGCTACACCTTC	CASSLEGVHGYTF
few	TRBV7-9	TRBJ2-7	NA	TGTGCCAGCAGCTTGGGGACGGGCGAGCAGTACTTC	CASSLGTGEQYF
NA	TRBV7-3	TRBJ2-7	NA	TGTTCCAGCAGCCCATATGTTGGGGACGGGCAGTACTTC	CSSSPYVGDGQYF
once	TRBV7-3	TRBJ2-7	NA	TGTGCCAGCAGCTTAACAGGGGATAGCTCCTACGAGCAGTACTTC	CASSLTGDSSYEQYF
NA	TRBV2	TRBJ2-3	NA	TGTGCCAGCAGTAGGGACACCAGCACAGATACGCAGTATTTT	CASSRDTSTDTQYF
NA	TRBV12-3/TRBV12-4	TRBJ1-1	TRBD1	TGTGCCAGCAGTTCAAGGGACAGGGGTTCAGCTTTCTTT	CASSSRDRGSAFF
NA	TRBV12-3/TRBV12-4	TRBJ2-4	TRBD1	TGTGCCAGCAGCCCAAATCGACAGGGCGGACTTAGGGACATTCAGTACTTC	CASSPNRQGGLRDIQYF
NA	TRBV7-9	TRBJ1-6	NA	TGTGCCAGCAGCTTGGACAGATTCCTCTATAATTCACCCCTCCACTTT	CASSLDRFLYNSPLHF
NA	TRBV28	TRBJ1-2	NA	TGTGCCACCCATGACAGTGGAGACTATGGCTACACCTTC	CATHDSGDYGYTF
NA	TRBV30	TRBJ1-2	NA	TGTGCCTGGCCATCCGGCTACACCTTC	CAWPSGYTF
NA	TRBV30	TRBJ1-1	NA	TGTGCCGGGGGAGGGGACACTGAAGCTTTCTTT	CAGGGDTEAFF
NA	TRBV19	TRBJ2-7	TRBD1	TGTGCCAGTAGGGGGACAGGGGGCTCTTACGAGCAGTACTTC	CASRGTGGSYEQYF
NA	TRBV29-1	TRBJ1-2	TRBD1	TGCAGCGCCACGGACAGGGGGGAAGGCTACACCTTC	CSATDRGEGYTF
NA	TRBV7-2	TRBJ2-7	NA	TGTGCCGGCAGCTTAGAGAGGCTACCGGACTACGAGCAGTACTTC	CAGSLERLPDYEQYF
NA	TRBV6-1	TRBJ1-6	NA	TGTGCCAGCAGTGCCGGGACATCCGTAAGCTCCTATAATTCACCCCTCCACTTT	CASSAGTSVSSYNSPLHF
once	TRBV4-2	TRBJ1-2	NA	TGTGCCAGCAGCCAAGATCCCCAGGTGAGGGGCTACACCTTC	CASSQDPQVRGYTF
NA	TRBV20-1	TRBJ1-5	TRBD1	TGCAGTGCGAAGGACAGGGGGACTGGACAGCCCCAGCATTTT	CSAKDRGTGQPQHF
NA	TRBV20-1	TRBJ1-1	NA	TGCAGTGCTAGGGTAGGGGCGCAGAATCCTGAAGCTTTCTTT	CSARVGAQNPEAFF
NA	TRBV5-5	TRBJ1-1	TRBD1	TGTGCCAGCAGCGGACAGGGTTTAGTGCGGATGAACACTGAAGCTTTCTTT	CASSGQGLVRMNTEAFF
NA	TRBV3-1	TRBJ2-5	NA	TGTGCCAGCAGCCTACCGGAAAGGACCCAGTACTTC	CASSLPERTQYF
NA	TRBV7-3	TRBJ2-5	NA	TGTGCCAGCAGCTTAGACCAACACGGGACCCAGTACTTC	CASSLDQHGTQYF
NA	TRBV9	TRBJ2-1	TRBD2	TGTGCCAGCAGCTTAGCGGGGGGGCCCGAGGCCTACAATGAGCAGTTCTTC	CASSLAGGPEAYNEQFF
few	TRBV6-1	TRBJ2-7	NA	TGTGCCAGCAGTCTGGTTACGGTTCTCTCCTACGAGCAGTACTTC	CASSLVTVLSYEQYF
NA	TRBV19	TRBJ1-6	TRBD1	TGTGCCAGCGGACAGGGAGAGTCACCCCTCCACTTT	CASGQGESPLHF
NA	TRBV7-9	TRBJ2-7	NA	TGTGCCAGCAGCTTAGCAGGGACCCACGAGCAGTACTTC	CASSLAGTHEQYF